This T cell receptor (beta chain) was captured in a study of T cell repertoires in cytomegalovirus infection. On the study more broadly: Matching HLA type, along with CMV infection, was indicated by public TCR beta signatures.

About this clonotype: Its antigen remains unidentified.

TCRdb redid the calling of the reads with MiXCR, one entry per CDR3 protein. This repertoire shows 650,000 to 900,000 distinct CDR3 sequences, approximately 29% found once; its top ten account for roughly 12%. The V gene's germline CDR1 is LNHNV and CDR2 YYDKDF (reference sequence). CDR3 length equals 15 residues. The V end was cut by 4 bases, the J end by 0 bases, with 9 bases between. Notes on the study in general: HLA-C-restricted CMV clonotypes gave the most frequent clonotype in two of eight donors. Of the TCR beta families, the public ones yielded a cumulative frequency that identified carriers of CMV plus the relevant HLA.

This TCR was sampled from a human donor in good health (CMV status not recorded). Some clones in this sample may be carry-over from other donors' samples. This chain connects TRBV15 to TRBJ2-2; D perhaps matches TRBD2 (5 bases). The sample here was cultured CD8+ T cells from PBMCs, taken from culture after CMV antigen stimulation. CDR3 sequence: CATSIEGANTGELFF. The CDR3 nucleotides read TGTGCCACCAGCATAGAGGGAGCGAACACCGGGGAGCTGTTTTTT.